The rows below give T cell receptor beta chains drawn from one sample of a study of blood T cell repertoires in COVID-19. Using immunoSEQ multiplex PCR, the repertoire was profiled, and TCRdb retains in-frame clones only, with some absent. Found here are roughly 400,000 clones, roughly 90% of them singletons; the top ten hold about 1.4%. The specimen was PBMCs or T cells enriched from blood (not recorded which). The receptors shown here come from a woman aged 18-30 years who had been exposed to COVID-19. Each CDR3 is given with its conserved first and last residue. A D gene is named only where the DNA matches it firmly. A clone size is listed for some rows: how often the clone was seen (once, few, many), or a class if it is expanded.

v_gene: TRBV9; j_gene: TRBJ1-1; abundance: .; d_gene: TRBD1; CDR3nt: TGTGCCAGCAGCGTCACAGGGGGAAGCGCTGAAGCTTTCTTT; CDR3aa: CASSVTGGSAEAFF
v_gene: TRBV24-1; j_gene: TRBJ2-7; abundance: few; d_gene: .; CDR3nt: TGTGCCACCAGTGCTTCATGGGGCCCACGGTACGAGCAGTACTTC; CDR3aa: CATSASWGPRYEQYF
v_gene: TRBV6-5; j_gene: TRBJ1-3; abundance: .; d_gene: TRBD1; CDR3nt: TGTGCCAGCAGTCGGGACAGTCAAGGAAACACCATATATTTT; CDR3aa: CASSRDSQGNTIYF
v_gene: TRBV6-6; j_gene: TRBJ2-7; abundance: .; d_gene: .; CDR3nt: TGTGCCAGCAGTCCCACTGAGGCTTGGGGCCCAAGATACGAGCAGTACTTC; CDR3aa: CASSPTEAWGPRYEQYF
v_gene: TRBV7-2; j_gene: TRBJ2-7; abundance: few; d_gene: TRBD1; CDR3nt: TGTGCCAGCAGCTTACCGGGACAGGCCACCTACGAGCAGTACTTC; CDR3aa: CASSLPGQATYEQYF
v_gene: TRBV19; j_gene: TRBJ2-7; abundance: .; d_gene: TRBD1; CDR3nt: TGTGCCAGTAGTAGGCTCCGGACAGGAGCCTACGAGCAGTACTTC; CDR3aa: CASSRLRTGAYEQYF
v_gene: TRBV3-1/TRBV3-2; j_gene: TRBJ2-5; abundance: .; d_gene: .; CDR3nt: TGTGCCAGCAGCCCCCTCCTGGGCAGCCAAGAGACCCAGTACTTC; CDR3aa: CASSPLLGSQETQYF
v_gene: TRBV5-1; j_gene: TRBJ1-6; abundance: .; d_gene: .; CDR3nt: TGCGCCAGCAGCTTGGAGTCGGATAATTCACCCCTCCACTTT; CDR3aa: CASSLESDNSPLHF
v_gene: TRBV10-3; j_gene: TRBJ1-1; abundance: .; d_gene: TRBD1; CDR3nt: TGTGCCATCAGTGAGTATAAACAGGGGGACACTGAAGCTTTCTTT; CDR3aa: CAISEYKQGDTEAFF
v_gene: TRBV11-2; j_gene: TRBJ2-7; abundance: .; d_gene: .; CDR3nt: TGTGCCAGCAACCTACAGGGTCACGAGCAGTACTTC; CDR3aa: CASNLQGHEQYF
v_gene: TRBV6-5; j_gene: TRBJ1-6; abundance: .; d_gene: TRBD1; CDR3nt: TGTGCCAGCAACAGTCCGGGACAGGGGTTTACACCCCTCCACTTT; CDR3aa: CASNSPGQGFTPLHF